The sample holds a few counts of the clone carrying this T cell receptor gamma chain. The target antigen is unknown. TCRdb's protein, taken from a much larger clone, differs from this DNA's translation at residue 8, likely owing to a read error; the protein displayed comes from the DNA. This sample is part of a study of γδ T cells in repeated Plasmodium falciparum infection. General observations from the study: Vdelta2-negative gammadelta repertoires, largely Vdelta1+, seemingly showed infection-driven waves of new clonal selection.

TCRdb re-called the multiplex PCR reads with CATT. Of approximately 25,000 gamma-chain clones in the sample, about 3% were seen once. Gammadelta T cells were flow-sorted from PBMC into Vgamma9/Vdelta2+ and Vdelta2-negative populations for bulk analysis. With 1 base clipped from V and 3 bases from J, the junction kept 6 bases outside the gene matches. There are 14 residues in the CDR3. In germline, CDR1 is EGSTGY, CDR2 YDSYTSSV. The sequenced sample consisted of gamma-delta T cells from blood. V gene TRGV4 combines with J gene TRGJ1 or TRGJ2. Assignment of the J gene here rests on matching the DNA to germline, because TCRdb gives none. This receptor was obtained from a pool of human donors (malaria-infected and uninfected, not separated). Written as DNA, the CDR3 is TGTGCCACCTGGGATGGTTTGAGTTATTATAAGAAACTCTTT. Translation gives CATWDGLSYYKKLF.